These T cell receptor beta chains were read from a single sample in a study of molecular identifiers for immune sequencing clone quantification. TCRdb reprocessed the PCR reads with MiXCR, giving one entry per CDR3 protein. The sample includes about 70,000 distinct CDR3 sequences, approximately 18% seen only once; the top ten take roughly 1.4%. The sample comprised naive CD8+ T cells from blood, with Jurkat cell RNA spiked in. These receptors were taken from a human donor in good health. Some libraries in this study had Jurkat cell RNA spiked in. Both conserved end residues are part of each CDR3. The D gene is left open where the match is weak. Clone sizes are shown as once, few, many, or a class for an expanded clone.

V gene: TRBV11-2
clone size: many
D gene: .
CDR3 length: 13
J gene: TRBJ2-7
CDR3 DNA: TGTGCCAGCAGCTTAGGGCTAGCTTTCGAGCAGTACTTC
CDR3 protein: CASSLGLAFEQYF

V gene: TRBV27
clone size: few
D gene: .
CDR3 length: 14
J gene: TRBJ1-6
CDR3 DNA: TGTGCCAGCAGTTTGTGGGGTGGCGATTCACCCCTCCACTTT
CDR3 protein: CASSLWGGDSPLHF

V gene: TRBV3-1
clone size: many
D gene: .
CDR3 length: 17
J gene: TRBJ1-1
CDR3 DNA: TGTGCCAGCAGCGACTTAACCCTTGAGCGGGGCTGGACTGAAGCTTTCTTT
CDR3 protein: CASSDLTLERGWTEAFF

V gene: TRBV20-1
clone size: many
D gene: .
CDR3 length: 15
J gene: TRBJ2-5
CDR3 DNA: TGCAGTGCTAGAGGGCCGTCGCAGTATGGAGAGACCCAGTACTTC
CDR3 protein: CSARGPSQYGETQYF

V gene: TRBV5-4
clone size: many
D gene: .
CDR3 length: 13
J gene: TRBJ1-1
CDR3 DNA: TGTGCCAGCAACCGGACCCTCCGGGATGAAGCTTTCTTT
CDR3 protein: CASNRTLRDEAFF

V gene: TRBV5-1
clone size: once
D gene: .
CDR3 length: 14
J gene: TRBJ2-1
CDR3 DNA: TGCGCCAGCAGCTTGGGGACAAACCTTGGCGAGCAGTTCTTC
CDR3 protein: CASSLGTNLGEQFF

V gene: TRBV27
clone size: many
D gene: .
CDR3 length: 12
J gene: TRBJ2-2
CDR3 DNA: TGTGCCAGCAGTACAGTAACCGGGGAGCTGTTTTTT
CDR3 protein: CASSTVTGELFF

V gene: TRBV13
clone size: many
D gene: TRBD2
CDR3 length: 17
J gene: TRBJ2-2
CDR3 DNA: TGTGCCAGCAGCCCTGGACTAGCGGGACATCTGTCCGGGGAGCTGTTTTTT
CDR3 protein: CASSPGLAGHLSGELFF

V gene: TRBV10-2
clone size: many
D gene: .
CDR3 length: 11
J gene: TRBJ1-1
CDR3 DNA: TGCGCCAGCGGGGGGGAGCCTGAAGCTTTCTTT
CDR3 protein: CASGGEPEAFF

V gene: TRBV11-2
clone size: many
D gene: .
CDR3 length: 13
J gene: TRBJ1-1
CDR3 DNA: TGTGCCAGCAGCTTGGGGATCGACACTGAAGCTTTCTTT
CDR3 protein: CASSLGIDTEAFF

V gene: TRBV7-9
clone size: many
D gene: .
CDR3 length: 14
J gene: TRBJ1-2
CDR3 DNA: TGTGCCAGCAGCGCTAGGCAGAAGGGGCATGGCTACACCTTC
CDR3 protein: CASSARQKGHGYTF